The T cell receptor (beta chain) described here comes from a study of CD8+CD57+ T cells in acquired aplastic anemia. The ends lost 5 bases at V and 5 bases at J; junction bases unmatched: 5. Germline values: CDR1 SQVTM, CDR2 ANQGSEA. This CDR3 has 13 residues. Profiling that covered TCR beta VDJ and CDR3 relied on genomic DNA as its template. TCRdb redid the calling of the reads with MiXCR, one entry per CDR3 protein. The profile shows some 240,000 distinct CDR3 sequences, about a third of them singletons. V gene TRBV29-1 combines with J gene TRBJ2-5, with 10 nucleotides matching TRBD2. The sample taken for sequencing was sorted CD4+, CD8+, or CD8+CD57+ T cells (not recorded which) from PBMCs. The source is a human donor in good health, serving as a control. The DNA for the CDR3 is TGCAGCGTTAGGCTAGCGGGGGATGAGACCCAGTACTTC. This encodes CSVRLAGDETQYF.